This T cell receptor (beta chain) was observed in a study of a mutant IDH1 vaccine in newly diagnosed glioma. Time point meaning: week 5, during vaccination. It was 300 ug of mutant IDH1 20-mer peptide that made up each vaccine dose, given with topical imiquimod. As regards this clone: The target antigen is unknown.

Only in-frame clones appear in the TCRdb table, and some are missing; sequencing was by immunoSEQ multiplex PCR. The data hold roughly 51,000 clones, with approximately 80% observed a single time. CDR1 and CDR2 (germline): KGHSH, LQKENI. The CDR3 is made up of 14 amino acids. Between the trimmed V and J ends, which lost 0 bases and 5 bases, there was a span of 8 bases. The V call is TRBV18, the J call TRBJ2-1; D unresolved. The starting material was PBMCs, obtained from a glioma patient whose treatment included an IDH1 peptide vaccine. This TCR derives from a man aged 30 to 45 with glioma. CDR3 in DNA: TGTGCCAGCTCACCACCGCCAGCTAACAATGAGCAGTTCTTC. This gives the protein CASSPPPANNEQFF. Using reference TRBV18 and TRBJ2-1 for the parts outside the CDR3, the full variable domain is NAGVMQNPRHLVRRRGQEARLRCSPMKGHSHVYWYRQLPEEGLKFMVYLQKENIIDESGMPKERFSAEFPKEGPSILRIQQVVRGDSAAYFCASSPPPANNEQFFGPGTRLTVL.